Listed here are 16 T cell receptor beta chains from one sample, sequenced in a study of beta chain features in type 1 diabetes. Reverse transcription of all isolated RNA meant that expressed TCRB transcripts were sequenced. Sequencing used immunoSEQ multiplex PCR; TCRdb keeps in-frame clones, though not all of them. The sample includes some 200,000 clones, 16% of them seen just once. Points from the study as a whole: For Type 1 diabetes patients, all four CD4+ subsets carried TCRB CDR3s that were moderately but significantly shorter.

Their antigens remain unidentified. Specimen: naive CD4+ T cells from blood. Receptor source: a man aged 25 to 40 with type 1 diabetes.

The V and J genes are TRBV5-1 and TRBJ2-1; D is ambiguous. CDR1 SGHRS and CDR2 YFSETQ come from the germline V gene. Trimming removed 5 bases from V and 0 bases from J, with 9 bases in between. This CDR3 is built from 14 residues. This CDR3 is CASRDLSSYNEQFF. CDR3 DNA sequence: TGCGCCAGCAGGGACCTAAGCTCCTACAATGAGCAGTTCTTC.

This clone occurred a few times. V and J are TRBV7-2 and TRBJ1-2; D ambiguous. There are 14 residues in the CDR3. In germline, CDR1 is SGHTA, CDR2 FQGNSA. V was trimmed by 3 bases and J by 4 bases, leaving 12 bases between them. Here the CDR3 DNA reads TGTGCCAGCAGCTTCCGGGGTAGTACCTATGGCTACACCTTC. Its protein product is CASSFRGSTYGYTF.

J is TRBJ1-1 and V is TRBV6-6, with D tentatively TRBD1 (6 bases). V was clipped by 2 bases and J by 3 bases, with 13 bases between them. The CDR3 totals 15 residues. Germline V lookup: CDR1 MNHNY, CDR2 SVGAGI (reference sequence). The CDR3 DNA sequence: TGTGCCAGCAGTTACCGCGGGGGGCTGGACACTGAAGCTTTCTTT. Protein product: CASSYRGGLDTEAFF.

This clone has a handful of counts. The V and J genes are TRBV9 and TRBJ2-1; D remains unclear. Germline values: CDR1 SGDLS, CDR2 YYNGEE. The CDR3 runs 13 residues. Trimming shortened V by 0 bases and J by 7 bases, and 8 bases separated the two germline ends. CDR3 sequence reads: CASSVELGNEQFF. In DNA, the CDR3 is TGTGCCAGCAGCGTAGAATTGGGAAATGAGCAGTTCTTC.

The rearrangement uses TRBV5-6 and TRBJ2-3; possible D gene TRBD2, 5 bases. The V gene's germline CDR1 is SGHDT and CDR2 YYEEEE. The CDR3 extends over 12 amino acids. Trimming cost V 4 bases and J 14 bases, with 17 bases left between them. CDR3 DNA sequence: TGTGCCAGCAGCCTAGCCCGTCCACCATGGTATTTT. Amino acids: CASSLARPPWYF.

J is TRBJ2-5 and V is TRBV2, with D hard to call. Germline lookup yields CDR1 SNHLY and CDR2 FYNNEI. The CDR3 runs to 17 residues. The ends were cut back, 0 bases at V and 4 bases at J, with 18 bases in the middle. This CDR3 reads CASSEAPPGLPTETQYF. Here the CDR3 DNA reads TGTGCCAGCAGTGAAGCGCCGCCAGGTCTTCCGACAGAGACCCAGTACTTC.

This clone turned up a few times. This CDR3 is CALRGQLQETQYF. The CDR3 region has the DNA TGTGCCCTTCGGGGGCAGCTCCAAGAGACCCAGTACTTC. The rearrangement joins TRBV10-3 to TRBJ2-5, with D perhaps given as TRBD1 or TRBD2 (6 bases each). The CDR3 runs 13 residues. Germline V lookup: CDR1 ENHRY, CDR2 SYGVKD. V lost 11 bases to trimming and J lost 1 base, with 14 bases between them.

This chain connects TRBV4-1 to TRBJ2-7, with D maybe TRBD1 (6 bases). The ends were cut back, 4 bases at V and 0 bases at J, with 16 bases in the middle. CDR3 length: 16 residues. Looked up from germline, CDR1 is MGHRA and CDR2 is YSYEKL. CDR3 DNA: TGCGCCAGCAGCCTAAACCAGGGGAGTAGCTCCTACGAGCAGTACTTC. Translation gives CASSLNQGSSSYEQYF.

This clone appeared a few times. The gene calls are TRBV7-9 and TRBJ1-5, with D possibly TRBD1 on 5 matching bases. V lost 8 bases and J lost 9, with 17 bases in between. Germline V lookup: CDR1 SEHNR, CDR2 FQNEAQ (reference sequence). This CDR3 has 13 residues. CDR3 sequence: CASALGEGMPQHF. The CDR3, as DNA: TGTGCCAGCGCCCTGGGCGAGGGGATGCCCCAGCATTTT.

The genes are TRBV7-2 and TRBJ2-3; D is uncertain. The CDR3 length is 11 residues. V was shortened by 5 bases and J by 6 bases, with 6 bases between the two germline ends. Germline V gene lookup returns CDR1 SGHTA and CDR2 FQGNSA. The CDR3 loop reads CASSQRDTQYF. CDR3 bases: TGTGCCAGCAGCCAACGGGATACGCAGTATTTT.

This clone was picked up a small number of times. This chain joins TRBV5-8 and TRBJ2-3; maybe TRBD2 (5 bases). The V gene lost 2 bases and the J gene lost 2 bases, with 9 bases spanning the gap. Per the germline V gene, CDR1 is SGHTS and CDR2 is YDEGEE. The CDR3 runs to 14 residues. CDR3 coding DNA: TGTGCCAGCAGCTTCGGACTCTCCACAGATACGCAGTATTTT. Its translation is CASSFGLSTDTQYF.

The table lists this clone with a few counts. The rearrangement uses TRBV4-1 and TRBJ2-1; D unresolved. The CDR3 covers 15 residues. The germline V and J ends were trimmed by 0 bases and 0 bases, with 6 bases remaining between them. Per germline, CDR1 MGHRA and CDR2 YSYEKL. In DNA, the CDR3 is TGCGCCAGCAGCCAAGATGAGGCCTCCTACAATGAGCAGTTCTTC. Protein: CASSQDEASYNEQFF.

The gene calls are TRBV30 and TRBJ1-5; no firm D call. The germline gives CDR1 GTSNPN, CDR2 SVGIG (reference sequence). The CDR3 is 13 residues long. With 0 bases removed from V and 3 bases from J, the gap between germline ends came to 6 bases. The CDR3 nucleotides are TGTGCCTGGAGTGTACGTAACAATCAGCCCCAGCATTTT. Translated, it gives CAWSVRNNQPQHF.

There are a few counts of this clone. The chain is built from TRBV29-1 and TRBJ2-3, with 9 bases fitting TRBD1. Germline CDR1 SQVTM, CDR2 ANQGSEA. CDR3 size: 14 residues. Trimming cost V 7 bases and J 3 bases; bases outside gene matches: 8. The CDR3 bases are TGCAGCGAGATAGGACAGGGGACGACAGATACGCAGTATTTT. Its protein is CSEIGQGTTDTQYF.

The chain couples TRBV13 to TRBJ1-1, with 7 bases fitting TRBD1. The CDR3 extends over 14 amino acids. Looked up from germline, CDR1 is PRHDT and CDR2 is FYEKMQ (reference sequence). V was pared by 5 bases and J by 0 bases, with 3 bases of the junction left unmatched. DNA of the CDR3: TGTGCCAGCAGCCGGACAGGCCTGAACACTGAAGCTTTCTTT. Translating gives CASSRTGLNTEAFF.

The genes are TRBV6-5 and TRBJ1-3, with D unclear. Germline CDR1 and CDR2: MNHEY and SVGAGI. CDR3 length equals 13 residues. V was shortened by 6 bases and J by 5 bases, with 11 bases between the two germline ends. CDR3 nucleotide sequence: TGTGCCAGCAGCCTTCAACAGAGAAACACCATATATTTT. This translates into CASSLQQRNTIYF.